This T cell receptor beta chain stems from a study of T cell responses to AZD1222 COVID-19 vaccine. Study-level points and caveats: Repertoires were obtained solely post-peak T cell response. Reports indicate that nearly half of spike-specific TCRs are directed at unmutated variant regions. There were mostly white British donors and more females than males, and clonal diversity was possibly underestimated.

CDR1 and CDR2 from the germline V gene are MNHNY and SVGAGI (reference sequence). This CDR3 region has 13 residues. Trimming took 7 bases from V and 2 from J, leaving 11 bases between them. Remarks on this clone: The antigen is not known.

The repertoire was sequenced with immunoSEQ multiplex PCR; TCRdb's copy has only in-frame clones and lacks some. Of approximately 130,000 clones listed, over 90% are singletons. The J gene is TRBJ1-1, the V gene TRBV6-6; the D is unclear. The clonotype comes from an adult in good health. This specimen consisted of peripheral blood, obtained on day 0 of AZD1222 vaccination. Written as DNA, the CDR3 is TGTGCCAGCATCGACCAACCTAACACTGAAGCTTTCTTT. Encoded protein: CASIDQPNTEAFF.